Listed below are T cell receptor beta chains from one sample, sequenced in a study of T-cell memory formation after mild COVID-19. TCRdb reprocessed the 5' RACE reads with MiXCR, giving one entry per CDR3 protein. The repertoire has about 470,000 distinct CDR3 sequences, 15% to 20% of them found once; the top ten carry 9% to 15%. Sequenced sample: PBMCs or a T cell subset sorted from them (not recorded which). These receptors originate from an adult woman who had mild COVID-19 (a few samples of this study predate the infection). Cell type and time point are not known. The CDR3 runs from the conserved cysteine through the conserved F or W. D genes are given only for firm matches. Clone size is given for some rows only: seen once, a few or many times, or a class if the clone is expanded.

size: .; V: TRBV5-1; J: TRBJ2-5; D: .; CDR3: CASSLNGRSAAVETQYF; DNA: TGCGCCAGCAGCTTGAATGGCAGATCCGCTGCGGTAGAGACCCAGTACTTC
size: few; V: TRBV24-1; J: TRBJ2-3; D: .; CDR3: CATSDLPSTDTQYF; DNA: TGTGCCACCAGTGATCTCCCGAGCACAGATACGCAGTATTTT
size: .; V: TRBV12-3/TRBV12-4; J: TRBJ1-2; D: .; CDR3: CASHLRGAEGYTF; DNA: TGTGCCAGCCACCTAAGGGGGGCGGAGGGCTACACCTTC
size: .; V: TRBV19; J: TRBJ2-7; D: .; CDR3: CASSPRDTLEQYF; DNA: TGTGCCAGTAGCCCCCGGGACACCCTCGAGCAGTACTTC
size: .; V: TRBV18; J: TRBJ2-5; D: TRBD1; CDR3: CASSQGTGGETQYF; DNA: TGTGCCAGCTCACAAGGGACAGGCGGAGAGACCCAGTACTTC
size: few; V: TRBV6-2/TRBV6-3; J: TRBJ2-7; D: .; CDR3: CASSPPGSFSYEQYF; DNA: TGTGCCAGCAGCCCACCCGGGAGTTTCTCCTACGAGCAGTACTTC
size: .; V: TRBV19; J: TRBJ2-1; D: .; CDR3: CASSSVNYNEQFF; DNA: TGTGCCAGTAGTTCTGTCAATTACAATGAGCAGTTCTTC
size: few; V: TRBV6-1; J: TRBJ1-1; D: .; CDR3: CASSEAPGASAEAFF; DNA: TGTGCCAGCAGTGAAGCGCCAGGGGCGAGCGCTGAAGCTTTCTTT
size: many; V: TRBV20-1; J: TRBJ2-5; D: .; CDR3: CSASSPILTETQYF; DNA: TGCAGTGCTAGTTCTCCTATACTTACGGAGACCCAGTACTTC
size: few; V: TRBV19; J: TRBJ2-7; D: .; CDR3: CASSPSADEQYF; DNA: TGTGCCAGTAGCCCTTCGGCGGACGAGCAGTACTTC
size: .; V: TRBV11-2; J: TRBJ2-7; D: .; CDR3: CASSLVASSYEQYF; DNA: TGTGCCAGCAGCTTAGTAGCGTCCTCCTACGAGCAGTACTTC
size: .; V: TRBV9; J: TRBJ2-5; D: .; CDR3: CASSVVGRGFQETQYF; DNA: TGTGCCAGCAGCGTAGTAGGCAGGGGATTCCAAGAGACCCAGTACTTC